Each of the 4 T cell receptor beta chains below was sequenced from the same sample in a study of blood T cell repertoires in COVID-19. Libraries were prepared by immunoSEQ multiplex PCR; TCRdb keeps only in-frame clonotypes and omits some of them. Of some 200,000 clones detected, over 75% appear once; the ten largest clones hold 7% to 7.5%. Sequencing was carried out using PBMCs or T cells enriched from blood (not recorded which). These receptors were taken from a man aged 25-45 years in a cohort exposed to, infected with or recovered from COVID-19 (not recorded which).

This chain uses TRBV5-1 with TRBJ2-5; 9 positions agree with TRBD1. CDR3 length: 16 residues. In germline, CDR1 is SGHRS, CDR2 YFSETQ. With 3 bases clipped from V and 0 bases from J, the junction kept 6 bases outside the gene matches. CDR3 DNA sequence: TGCGCCAGCAGCTCCACCGGGACAGGGTACCAAGAGACCCAGTACTTC. This gives the protein CASSSTGTGYQETQYF.

The V call is TRBV27, the J call TRBJ2-7; D perhaps matches TRBD1 (5 bases). This CDR3 spans 14 amino acids. The germline V gene has CDR1 MNHEY and CDR2 SMNVEV (reference sequence). V lost 8 bases, J lost 4 bases, and 18 bases lay in between. The CDR3: CASGAGPRYYEQYF. Written as DNA, the CDR3 is TGTGCCAGCGGGGCCGGGCCCCGATATTACGAGCAGTACTTC.

This sequence joins TRBV27 and TRBJ2-3, with D possibly being TRBD2 (5 bases). Trimming shortened V by 3 bases and J by 5 bases, and 15 bases separated the two germline ends. The CDR3 totals 15 residues. Germline V gene lookup returns CDR1 MNHEY and CDR2 SMNVEV (reference sequence). CDR3 nucleotide sequence: TGTGCCAGCAGTTTCTACTCGCGGGTCGGAGATACGCAGTATTTT. Translation gives CASSFYSRVGDTQYF.

This rearrangement joins TRBV7-9 to TRBJ2-7; TRBD2 aligns across 8 bases. V dropped 4 bases and J dropped 4; count of bases not matched to a gene: 9. The length of the CDR3 is 15 residues. The germline CDR1 and CDR2 sequences are SEHNR and FQNEAQ (reference sequence). The CDR3 protein is CASSSKREPGYEQYF. CDR3 coding DNA: TGTGCCAGCAGCTCTAAGCGGGAGCCGGGGTACGAGCAGTACTTC.